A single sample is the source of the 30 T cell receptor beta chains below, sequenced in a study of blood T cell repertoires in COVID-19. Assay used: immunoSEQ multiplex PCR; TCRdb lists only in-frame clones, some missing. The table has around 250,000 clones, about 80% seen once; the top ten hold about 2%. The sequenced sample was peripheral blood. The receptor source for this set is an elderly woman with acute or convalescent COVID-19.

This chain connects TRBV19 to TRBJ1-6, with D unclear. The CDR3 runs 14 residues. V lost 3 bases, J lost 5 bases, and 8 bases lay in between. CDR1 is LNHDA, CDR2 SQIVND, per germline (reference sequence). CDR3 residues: CASSIAVNNSPLHF. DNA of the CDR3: TGTGCCAGTAGTATTGCAGTAAATAATTCACCCCTCCACTTT.

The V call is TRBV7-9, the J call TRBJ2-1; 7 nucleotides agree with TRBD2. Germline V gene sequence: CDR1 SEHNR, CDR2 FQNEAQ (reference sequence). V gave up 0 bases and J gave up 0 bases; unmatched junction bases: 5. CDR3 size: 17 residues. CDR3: CASSLAPSGSSYNEQFF. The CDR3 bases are TGTGCCAGCAGCTTAGCGCCTAGCGGTAGCTCCTACAATGAGCAGTTCTTC.

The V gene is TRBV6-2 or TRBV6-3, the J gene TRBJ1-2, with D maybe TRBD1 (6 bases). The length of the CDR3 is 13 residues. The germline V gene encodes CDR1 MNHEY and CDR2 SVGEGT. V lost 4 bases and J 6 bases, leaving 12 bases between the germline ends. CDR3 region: CASSFARGNGYTF. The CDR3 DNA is TGTGCCAGCAGTTTCGCCAGGGGAAATGGCTACACCTTC.

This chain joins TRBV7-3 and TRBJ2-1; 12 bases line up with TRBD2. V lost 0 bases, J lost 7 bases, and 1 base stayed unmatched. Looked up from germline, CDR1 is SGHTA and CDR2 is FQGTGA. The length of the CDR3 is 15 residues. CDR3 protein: CASSLTGTSGNEQFF. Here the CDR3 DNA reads TGTGCCAGCAGCTTAACAGGGACTAGCGGGAATGAGCAGTTCTTC.

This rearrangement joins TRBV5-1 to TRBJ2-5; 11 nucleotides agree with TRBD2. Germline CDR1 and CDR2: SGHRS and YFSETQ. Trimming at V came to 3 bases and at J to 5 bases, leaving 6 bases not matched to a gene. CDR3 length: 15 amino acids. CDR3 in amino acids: CASSSLLAGEETQYF. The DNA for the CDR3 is TGCGCCAGCAGCTCCCTACTAGCGGGAGAGGAGACCCAGTACTTC.

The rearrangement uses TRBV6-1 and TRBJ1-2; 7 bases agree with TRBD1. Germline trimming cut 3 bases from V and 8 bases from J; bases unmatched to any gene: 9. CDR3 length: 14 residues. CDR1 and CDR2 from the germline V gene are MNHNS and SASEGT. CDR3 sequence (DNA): TGTGCCAGCAGTGACCGGGACAGACAAGGGGGCTACACCTTC. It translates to CASSDRDRQGGYTF.

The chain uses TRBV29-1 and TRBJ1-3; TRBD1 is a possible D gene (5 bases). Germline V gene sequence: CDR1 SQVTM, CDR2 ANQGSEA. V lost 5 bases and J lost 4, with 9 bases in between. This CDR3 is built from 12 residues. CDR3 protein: CSVTGSGNTIYF. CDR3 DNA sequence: TGCAGCGTTACAGGTAGCGGAAACACCATATATTTT.

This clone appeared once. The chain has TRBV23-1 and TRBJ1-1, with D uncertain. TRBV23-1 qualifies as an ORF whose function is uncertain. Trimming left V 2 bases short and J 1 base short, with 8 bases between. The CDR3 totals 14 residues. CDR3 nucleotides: TGCGCCAGCAGTCAAGAGGCTAGGAACACTGAAGCTTTCTTT. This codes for CASSQEARNTEAFF.

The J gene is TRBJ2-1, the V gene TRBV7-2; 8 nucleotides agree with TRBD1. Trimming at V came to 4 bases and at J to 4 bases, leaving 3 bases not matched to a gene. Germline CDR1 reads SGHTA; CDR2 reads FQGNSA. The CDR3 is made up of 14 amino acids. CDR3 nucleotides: TGTGCCAGCAGCTGGGGACAGGCTTACAATGAGCAGTTCTTC. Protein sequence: CASSWGQAYNEQFF. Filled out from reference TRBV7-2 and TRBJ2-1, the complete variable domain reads GAGVSQSPSNKVTEKGKDVELRCDPISGHTALYWYRQSLGQGLEFLIYFQGNSAPDKSGLPSDRFSAERTGGSVSTLTIQRTQQEDSAVYLCASSWGQAYNEQFFGPGTRLTVL.

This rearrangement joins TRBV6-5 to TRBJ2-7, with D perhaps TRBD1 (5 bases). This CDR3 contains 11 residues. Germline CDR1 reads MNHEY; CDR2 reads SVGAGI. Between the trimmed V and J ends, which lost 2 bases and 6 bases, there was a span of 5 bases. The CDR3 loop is CASSYRGEQYF. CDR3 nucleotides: TGTGCCAGCAGTTACAGGGGCGAGCAGTACTTC.

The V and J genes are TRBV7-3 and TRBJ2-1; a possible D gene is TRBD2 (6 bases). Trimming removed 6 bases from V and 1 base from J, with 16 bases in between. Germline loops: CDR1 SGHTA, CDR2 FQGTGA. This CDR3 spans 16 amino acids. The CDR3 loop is CASSEYGSRSYNEQFF. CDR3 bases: TGTGCCAGCAGTGAATACGGGAGCCGTTCCTACAATGAGCAGTTCTTC.

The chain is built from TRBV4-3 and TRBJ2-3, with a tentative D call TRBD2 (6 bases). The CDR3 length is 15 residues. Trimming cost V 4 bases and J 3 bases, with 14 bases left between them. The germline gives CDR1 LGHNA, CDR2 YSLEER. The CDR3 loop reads CASSLSRGWTDTQYF. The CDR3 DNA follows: TGCGCCAGCAGCCTGTCCCGGGGGTGGACAGATACGCAGTATTTT.

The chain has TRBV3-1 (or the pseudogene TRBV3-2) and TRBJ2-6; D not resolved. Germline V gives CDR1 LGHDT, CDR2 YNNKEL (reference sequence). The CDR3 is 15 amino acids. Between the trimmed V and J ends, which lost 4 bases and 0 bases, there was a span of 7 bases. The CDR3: CASSRGLSGANVLTF. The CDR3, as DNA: TGTGCCAGCAGCCGAGGCCTCTCTGGGGCCAACGTCCTGACTTTC.

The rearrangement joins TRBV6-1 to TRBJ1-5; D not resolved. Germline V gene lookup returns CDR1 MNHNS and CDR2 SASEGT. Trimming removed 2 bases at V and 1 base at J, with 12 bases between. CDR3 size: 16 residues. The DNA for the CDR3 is TGTGCCAGCAGTGAATGGAGAAGCACAAGCAATCAGCCCCAGCATTTT. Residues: CASSEWRSTSNQPQHF.

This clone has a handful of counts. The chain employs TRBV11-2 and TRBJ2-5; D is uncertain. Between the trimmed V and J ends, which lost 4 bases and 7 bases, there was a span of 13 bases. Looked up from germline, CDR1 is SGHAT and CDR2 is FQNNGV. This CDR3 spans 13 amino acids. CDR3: CASSSGLSVTQYF. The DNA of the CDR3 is TGTGCCAGCAGCTCTGGGCTATCTGTGACCCAGTACTTC.

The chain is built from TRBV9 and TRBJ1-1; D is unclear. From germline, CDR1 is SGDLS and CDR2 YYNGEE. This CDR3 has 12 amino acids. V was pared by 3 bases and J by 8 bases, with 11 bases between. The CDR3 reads CASSAHSREAFF. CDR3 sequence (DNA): TGTGCCAGCAGCGCCCACTCACGGGAAGCTTTCTTT.

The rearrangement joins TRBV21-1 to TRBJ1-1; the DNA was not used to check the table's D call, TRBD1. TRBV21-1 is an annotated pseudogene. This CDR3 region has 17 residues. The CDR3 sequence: CASSLRTGGGRNTEAFF. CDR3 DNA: TGTGCCAGCAGCTTGCGGACAGGGGGCGGTCGAAACACTGAAGCTTTCTTT.

CDR3 DNA sequence: TGTGCCAGTAGCCGGACAGCGAACACCGGGGAGCTGTTTTTT. This codes for CASSRTANTGELFF. This chain links TRBV19 with TRBJ2-2; tentative D call: TRBD1 (6 bases). Per the germline V gene, CDR1 is LNHDA and CDR2 is SQIVND (reference sequence). Trimming took off 6 bases at V and 0 bases at J, with 8 bases between the two ends. This CDR3 is built from 14 residues.

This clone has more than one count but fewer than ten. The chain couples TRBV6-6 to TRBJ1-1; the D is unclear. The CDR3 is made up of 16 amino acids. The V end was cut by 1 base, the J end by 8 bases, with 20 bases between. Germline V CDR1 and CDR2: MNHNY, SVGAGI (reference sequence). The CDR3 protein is CASSYFPTGFQGEAFF. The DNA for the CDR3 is TGTGCCAGCAGTTACTTCCCCACGGGGTTTCAAGGGGAAGCTTTCTTT.

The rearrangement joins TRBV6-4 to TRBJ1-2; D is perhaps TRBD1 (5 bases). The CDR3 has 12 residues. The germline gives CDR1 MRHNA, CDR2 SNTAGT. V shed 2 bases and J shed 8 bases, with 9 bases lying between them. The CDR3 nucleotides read TGTGCCAGCAGTGACCAGGGAACCGGCTACACCTTC. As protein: CASSDQGTGYTF.

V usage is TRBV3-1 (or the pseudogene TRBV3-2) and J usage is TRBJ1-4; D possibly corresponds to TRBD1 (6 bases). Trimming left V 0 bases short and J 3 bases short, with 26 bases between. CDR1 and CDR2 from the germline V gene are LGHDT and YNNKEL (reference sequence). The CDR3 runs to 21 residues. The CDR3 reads CASSQDQKLGHVARANEKLFF. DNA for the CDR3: TGTGCCAGCAGCCAAGACCAAAAACTGGGACACGTCGCAAGAGCTAATGAAAAACTGTTTTTT.

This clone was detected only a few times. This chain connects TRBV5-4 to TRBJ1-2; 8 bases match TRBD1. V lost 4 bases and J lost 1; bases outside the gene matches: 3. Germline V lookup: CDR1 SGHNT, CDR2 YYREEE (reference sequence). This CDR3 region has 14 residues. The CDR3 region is CASSPGQDNYGYTF. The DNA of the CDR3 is TGTGCCAGCAGCCCGGGACAGGATAACTATGGCTACACCTTC.

Written as DNA, the CDR3 is TGTGCCATCAAGGGGGACAGGGTTAATCAGCCCCAGCATTTT. Amino acid sequence: CAIKGDRVNQPQHF. The rearrangement uses TRBV10-3 and TRBJ1-5, with TRBD1 identical over 9 bases. Germline assignment: CDR1 ENHRY and CDR2 SYGVKD. Unmatched junction bases numbered 5, after V lost 7 bases and J lost 4 bases. The length of the CDR3 is 14 residues.

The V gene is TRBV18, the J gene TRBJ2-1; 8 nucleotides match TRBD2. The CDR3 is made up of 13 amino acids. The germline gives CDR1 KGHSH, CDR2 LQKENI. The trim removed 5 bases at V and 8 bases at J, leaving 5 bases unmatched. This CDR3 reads CASSSLAADEQFF. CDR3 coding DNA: TGTGCCAGCTCATCACTAGCGGCCGATGAGCAGTTCTTC.

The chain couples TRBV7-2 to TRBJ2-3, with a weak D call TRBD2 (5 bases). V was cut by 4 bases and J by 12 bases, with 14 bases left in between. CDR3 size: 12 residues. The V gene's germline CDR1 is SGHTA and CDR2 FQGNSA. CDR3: CASSSLVLVQYF. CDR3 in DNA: TGTGCCAGCAGCTCACTAGTCCTCGTCCAGTATTTT.

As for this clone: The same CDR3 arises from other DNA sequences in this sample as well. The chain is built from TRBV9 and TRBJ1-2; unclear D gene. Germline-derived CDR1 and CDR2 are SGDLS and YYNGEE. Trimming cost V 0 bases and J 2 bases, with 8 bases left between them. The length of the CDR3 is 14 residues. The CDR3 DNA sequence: TGTGCCAGCAGCGTAGGGACGGGGAACTATGGCTACACCTTC. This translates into CASSVGTGNYGYTF.

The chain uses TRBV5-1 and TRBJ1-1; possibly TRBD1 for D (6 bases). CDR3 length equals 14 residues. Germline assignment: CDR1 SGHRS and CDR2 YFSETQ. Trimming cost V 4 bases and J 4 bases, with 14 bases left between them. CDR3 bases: TGCGCCAGCAGCCGTTTAGACAGGCTCACTGAAGCTTTCTTT. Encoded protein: CASSRLDRLTEAFF.

The DNA of the CDR3 is TGTGCCACCAGTGCCATAGCGGGAGGGCCACAGGAGCAGTACTTC. It yields the protein CATSAIAGGPQEQYF. This chain connects TRBV24-1 to TRBJ2-7, with 11 positions matching TRBD2. This CDR3 is 15 amino acids long. J gave up 7 bases and V 5 bases, and 9 bases lay outside the gene matches. CDR1 is KGHDR, CDR2 SFDVKD, per germline.

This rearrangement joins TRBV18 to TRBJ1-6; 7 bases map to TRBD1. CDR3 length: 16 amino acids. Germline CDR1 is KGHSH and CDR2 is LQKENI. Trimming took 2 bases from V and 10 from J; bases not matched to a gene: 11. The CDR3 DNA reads TGTGCCAGCTCACCAGGTCGGACAGGAGCAGGCTCACCCCTCCACTTT. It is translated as CASSPGRTGAGSPLHF.

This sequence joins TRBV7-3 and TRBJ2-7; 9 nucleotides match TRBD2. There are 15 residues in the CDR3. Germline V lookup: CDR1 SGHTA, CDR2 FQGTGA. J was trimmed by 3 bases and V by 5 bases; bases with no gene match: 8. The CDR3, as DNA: TGTGCCAGCAGCCCCGGTTTAGCGGGGGACTACGAGCAGTACTTC. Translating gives CASSPGLAGDYEQYF.